Ten or more counts support the clone carrying this TCR beta chain. The target antigen is unknown. These data come from a study of neurological immune-mediated disorders. Indicated time point: longitudinal time-point 3. Unsorted libraries used 2 million PBMCs kept at -80 degrees C. 5'RACE with 10-nucleotide random UMIs generated the cDNA. MiXCR, applied by TCRdb to the 5' RACE reads, yields one record per CDR3 protein. Of some 43,000 distinct CDR3 sequences listed, roughly 13% are singletons. The germline V gene has CDR1 SGHTA and CDR2 FQGNSA. The CDR3 sequence is 14 residues long. Trimming took 1 base from V and 6 from J, leaving 10 bases between them. The study, taken as a whole, reports: No CDR3 amino acid sequences were shared by expanded clones across subjects, suggesting private repertoires in all groups. HTLV-1-associated myelopathy displayed the greatest TCR clonal expansion, and multiple sclerosis exhibited the smallest, lower than that of healthy controls.

This chain joins TRBV7-2 and TRBJ2-1; no reliable D call. The sequence was obtained from a male donor with HTLV-1-associated myelopathy (HAM/TSP). Sequenced: PBMCs. CDR3 protein: CASSLVLGPNEQFF. The CDR3 bases are TGTGCCAGCAGCTTAGTTCTAGGACCCAATGAGCAGTTCTTC.